These 17 T cell receptor beta chains originate from one sample sequenced in a study of long-term antiretroviral therapy in people with HIV. Version v3.0 of the immunoSEQ assay was performed at survey level. Measured with immunoSEQ multiplex PCR; TCRdb has only the in-frame clones, and not every one. The sample includes 15,000 to 20,000 clones, under 85% of them seen just once. The specimen comprised unsorted PBMCs, sampled 0.3 years after starting antiretroviral therapy. These receptors were obtained from a woman between 45 and 65 years old with HIV.

This sequence joins TRBV6-5 and TRBJ1-6; 8 nucleotides line up with TRBD1. V trimming: 2 bases; J trimming: 7 bases; junction bases outside the gene matches: 4. This CDR3 contains 15 residues. Germline V gene lookup returns CDR1 MNHEY and CDR2 SVGAGI. CDR3 loop: CASSYMTGANSPLHF. For the CDR3, the DNA is TGTGCCAGCAGTTACATGACAGGGGCCAATTCACCCCTCCACTTT.

The J gene is TRBJ1-5, the V gene TRBV27, with a weak D call TRBD1 (6 bases). V was shortened by 2 bases and J by 3 bases, with 11 bases between the two germline ends. This CDR3 is 15 amino acids long. From germline, CDR1 is MNHEY and CDR2 SMNVEV (reference sequence). DNA for the CDR3: TGTGCCAGCAGTTTAATGGCAGGGGACAATCAGCCCCAGCATTTT. Protein: CASSLMAGDNQPQHF.

Here the CDR3 DNA reads TGTGCCAGCAGTTCCACGGGACGTTTCTCCTACAATGAGCAGTTCTTC. This codes for CASSSTGRFSYNEQFF. The chain is built from TRBV7-7 and TRBJ2-1; either TRBD1 or TRBD2 may fit D (5 bases each). The CDR3 runs 16 residues. Germline V gene sequence: CDR1 SSHAT, CDR2 FNYEAQ (reference sequence). The germline V and J ends were trimmed by 6 bases and 0 bases, with 15 bases remaining between them.

The chain has TRBV29-1 and TRBJ1-5; possible D gene TRBD1, 6 bases. Germline V gene sequence: CDR1 SQVTM, CDR2 ANQGSEA. CDR3 size: 13 residues. V was trimmed by 4 bases and J by 7 bases, leaving 14 bases between them. The CDR3 DNA reads TGCAGCGTTGTAGGGGGGGCAGGACAGCCCCAGCATTTT. It specifies CSVVGGAGQPQHF.

V and J are TRBV12-5 and TRBJ2-1; 12 bases fit TRBD2. Per germline, CDR1 LGHNT and CDR2 FRNRAP. Trimming removed 5 bases from V and 9 bases from J; junction bases left unmatched: 8. CDR3 length: 15 amino acids. The CDR3 nucleotides read TGTGCTAGTGGTATCGCTAGCGGGGGGGCAGCTGAGCAGTTCTTC. As protein: CASGIASGGAAEQFF. Full variable domain (remainder filled in from reference TRBV12-5 and TRBJ2-1): DARVTQTPRHKVTEMGQEVTMRCQPILGHNTVFWYRQTMMQGLELLAYFRNRAPLDDSGMPKDRFSAEMPDATLATLKIQPSEPRDSAVYFCASGIASGGAAEQFFGPGTRLTVL.

This clone was counted a single time. The rearrangement links TRBV5-1 to TRBJ2-2; D remains unclear. Trimming removed 2 bases at V and 2 bases at J, with 7 bases between. In germline, CDR1 is SGHRS, CDR2 YFSETQ. This CDR3 comprises 14 residues. CDR3 loop: CASSFLGNTGELFF. The CDR3 bases are TGCGCCAGCAGCTTTTTGGGTAACACCGGGGAGCTGTTTTTT.

This sequence joins TRBV6-1 and TRBJ1-1, with D hard to call. The CDR3 consists of 13 residues. Germline V gene data show CDR1 as MNHNS and CDR2 as SASEGT. The germline V and J ends were trimmed by 6 bases and 0 bases, with 8 bases remaining between them. CDR3 nucleotides: TGTGCCAGCAGAGGAGGGCTGAACACTGAAGCTTTCTTT. Its translation: CASRGGLNTEAFF.

The chain couples TRBV7-9 to TRBJ2-1, with D possibly called TRBD1 or TRBD2 (6 bases each). Trimming took off 3 bases at V and 6 bases at J, with 15 bases between the two ends. CDR3 length: 15 residues. Germline CDR1 SEHNR, CDR2 FQNEAQ (reference sequence). The CDR3 is CASSFSGALGNEQFF. The CDR3 DNA reads TGTGCCAGCAGCTTCTCGGGGGCCCTCGGCAATGAGCAGTTCTTC.

This clone was counted only a few times. V usage is TRBV6-1 and J usage is TRBJ2-7, with a tentative D call TRBD2 (5 bases). Looked up from germline, CDR1 is MNHNS and CDR2 is SASEGT. The CDR3 sequence is 13 residues long. Trimming took off 7 bases at V and 0 bases at J, with 10 bases between the two ends. Here the CDR3 DNA reads TGTGCCAGCATCCAGGCGGGCTCCTACGAGCAGTACGTC. This translates into CASIQAGSYEQYV.

This clone came up once. The chain recombines TRBV2 with TRBJ2-1, with D uncertain. The CDR3 has 13 amino acids. Germline-derived CDR1 and CDR2 are SNHLY and FYNNEI. With 4 bases removed from V and 4 bases from J, the gap between germline ends came to 8 bases. CDR3 amino acids: CASSVGHYNEQFF. DNA for the CDR3: TGTGCCAGCAGTGTAGGCCATTACAATGAGCAGTTCTTC.

DNA of the CDR3: TGTGCCAGCAGTGAGAGACCGGGACAGGGGAGTGAAAAACTGTTTTTT. Residues: CASSERPGQGSEKLFF. J is TRBJ1-4 and V is TRBV6-1, with 10 nucleotides matching TRBD1. CDR1 and CDR2 from the germline V gene are MNHNS and SASEGT. The J segment lost 7 bases and the V segment lost 3 bases, leaving 8 bases of the junction unmatched. CDR3 length: 16 residues.

The rearrangement links TRBV6-5 to TRBJ2-2, with a tentative D call TRBD2 (6 bases). V lost 5 bases and J 2 bases, leaving 9 bases between the germline ends. This CDR3 region has 14 residues. CDR1 MNHEY and CDR2 SVGAGI come from the germline V gene. Written as DNA, the CDR3 is TGTGCCAGCAGTCAGGGACTCAACACCGGGGAGCTGTTTTTT. Translation: CASSQGLNTGELFF.

This clone was seen more than once but under ten times. The junction does not match germline at one end; this may be a read error. This chain joins TRBV7-2 and TRBJ1-5; D unresolved. The CDR3 has 12 residues. From germline, CDR1 is SGHTA and CDR2 FQGNSA. The CDR3 DNA reads as TGTGCCAGCAGCCGGATTGCGGGGTCAGCGGATTTT. It encodes CASSRIAGSADF.

The rearrangement uses TRBV6-1 and TRBJ1-2, with D possibly matching TRBD1 (5 bases). Between the trimmed V and J ends, which lost 6 bases and 5 bases, there was a span of 13 bases. This CDR3 spans 13 amino acids. The germline CDR1 and CDR2 sequences are MNHNS and SASEGT. The CDR3 protein is CASSNSGLYGYTF. The CDR3 nucleotides are TGTGCCAGCAGCAATTCAGGGTTATATGGCTACACCTTC.

This chain links TRBV14 with TRBJ2-1; the D is unclear. Trimming stripped 4 bases from V and 6 bases from J, with 16 bases between. Per germline, CDR1 SGHDN and CDR2 FVKESK. The CDR3 spans 15 residues. CDR3 coding DNA: TGTGCCAGCAGCCCAATGGTTAGTTGGGGCAATGAGCAGTTCTTC. Encoded protein: CASSPMVSWGNEQFF.

The V call is TRBV7-3, the J call TRBJ2-2, with 7 bases aligning to TRBD1. Germline V gene data show CDR1 as SGHTA and CDR2 as FQGTGA. The CDR3 loop spans 16 amino acids. Trimming cost V 5 bases and J 6 bases; bases outside gene matches: 12. CDR3 nucleotides: TGTGCCAGCAGCCCCACAGGGGCCACGGGTTCCGGGGAGCTGTTTTTT. It is translated as CASSPTGATGSGELFF.

V usage is TRBV7-2 and J usage is TRBJ1-6; no definite D call. The CDR3 is 16 residues long. Per germline, CDR1 SGHTA and CDR2 FQGNSA. Trimming took off 1 base at V and 0 bases at J, with 7 bases between the two ends. CDR3 bases: TGTGCCAGCAGCTTAGGAAGGAGCTCCTATAATTCACCCCTCCACTTT. Encoded protein: CASSLGRSSYNSPLHF.